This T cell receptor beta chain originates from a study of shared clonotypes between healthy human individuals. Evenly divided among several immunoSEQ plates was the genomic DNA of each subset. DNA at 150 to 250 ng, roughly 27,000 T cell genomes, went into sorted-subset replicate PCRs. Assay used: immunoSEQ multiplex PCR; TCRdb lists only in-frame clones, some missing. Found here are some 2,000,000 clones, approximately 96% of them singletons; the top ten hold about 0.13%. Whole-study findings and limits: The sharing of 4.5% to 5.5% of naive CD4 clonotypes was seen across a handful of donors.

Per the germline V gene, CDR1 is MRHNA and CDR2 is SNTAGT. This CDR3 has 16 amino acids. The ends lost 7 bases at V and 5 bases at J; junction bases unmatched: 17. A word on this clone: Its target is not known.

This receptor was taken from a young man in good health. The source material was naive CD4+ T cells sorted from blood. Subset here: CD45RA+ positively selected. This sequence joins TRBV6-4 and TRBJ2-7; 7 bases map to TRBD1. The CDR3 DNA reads TGTGCCAGCATCGGACAGGTTGCCGGCATCGTCCACGAGCAGTACTTC. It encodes CASIGQVAGIVHEQYF.